One sample yielded the 22 T cell receptor beta chains listed below, sequenced in a study of regulatory T cells in long-lasting Graves disease. Arm-PCR with iRepertoire HTBI primers amplified the CDR3 regions for these TCR beta libraries. TCRdb reprocessed the multiplex PCR reads via MiXCR and lists one record per CDR3 protein. The table has more than 650,000 distinct CDR3 sequences, roughly 30% seen once. Time point meaning: persistent/refractory GD, antithyroid drugs over 5 years with positive TRAb. Scientists built the TCR library using RNA that was extracted from PBMCs. The sample consisted of peripheral blood mononuclear cells (PBMCs), taken when the disease was refractory, from a patient treated with antithyroid drugs. These receptors came from a female donor with Graves disease.

V and J are TRBV6-1 and TRBJ2-1; possibly TRBD1 for D (6 bases). CDR3 size: 16 residues. V gave up 10 bases and J gave up 3 bases, with 22 bases separating them. From germline, CDR1 is MNHNS and CDR2 SASEGT. The CDR3 sequence is CATTNQGTKVYNEQFF. DNA of the CDR3: TGTGCCACTACAAACCAGGGGACAAAAGTCTACAATGAGCAGTTCTTC.

This chain joins TRBV12-3 or TRBV12-4 and TRBJ1-2, with D hard to call. The CDR3 sequence is 15 residues long. Trimming cost V 1 base and J 4 bases, with 13 bases left between them. This chain's CDR3 is CASSLGVFSGYGYTF. Here the CDR3 DNA reads TGTGCCAGCAGTTTAGGGGTCTTCTCGGGCTATGGCTACACCTTC.

This clonotype was counted ten times or more. The V and J genes are TRBV28 and TRBJ2-7; either TRBD1 or TRBD2 may fit D (5 bases each). Trimming stripped 6 bases from V and 7 bases from J, with 19 bases between. The CDR3 sequence is 14 residues long. Germline V CDR1 and CDR2: MDHEN, SYDVKM. This CDR3 is CASSSGTDTLEQYF. CDR3 coding DNA: TGTGCCAGCAGCTCCGGGACGGATACTTTGGAGCAGTACTTC. The full variable domain, completed using reference TRBV28 and TRBJ2-7, is DVKVTQSSRYLVKRTGEKVFLECVQDMDHENMFWYRQDPGLGLRLIYFSYDVKMKEKGDIPEGYSVSREKKERFSLILESASTNQTSMYLCASSSGTDTLEQYFGPGTRLTVT.

This chain joins TRBV12-3 or TRBV12-4 and TRBJ1-2; D gene unclear. CDR3 size: 15 residues. Trimming removed 1 base at V and 0 bases at J, with 9 bases between. The CDR3 protein is CASSLGLDANYGYTF. CDR3 nucleotides: TGTGCCAGCAGTTTAGGTCTCGACGCTAACTATGGCTACACCTTC.

This clonotype was counted between two and nine times. The gene calls are TRBV27 and TRBJ2-7; 7 positions agree with TRBD2. The CDR3 is made up of 14 amino acids. The germline gives CDR1 MNHEY, CDR2 SMNVEV (reference sequence). The V gene end was trimmed by 2 bases and the J gene end by 7 bases; junction bases not matched to a gene: 8. The CDR3 nucleotides read TGTGCCAGCAGTTTACTGACTAGCTCGGGGGAGCAGTACTTC. Amino acids: CASSLLTSSGEQYF.

The genes are TRBV3-1 and TRBJ2-7, with TRBD2 matching over 8 bases. The CDR3 totals 16 residues. V lost 0 bases to trimming and J lost 3 bases; unmatched junction nucleotides: 7. Germline V CDR1 and CDR2: LGHDT, YNNKEL (reference sequence). DNA of the CDR3: TGTGCCAGCAGCCAAGATGTGGCTAGCGGGCTCTACGAGCAGTACTTC. The encoded protein is CASSQDVASGLYEQYF.

This clonotype has only a few counts. J is TRBJ1-2 and V is TRBV19, with D possibly matching TRBD1 (6 bases). This CDR3 contains 12 residues. The germline V and J ends were trimmed by 7 bases and 3 bases, with 9 bases remaining between them. CDR1 LNHDA and CDR2 SQIVND come from the germline V gene (reference sequence). The CDR3 coding sequence is TGTGCCAGTACGGACAGCTACTATGGCTACACCTTC. Its protein product is CASTDSYYGYTF.

This clonotype was detected many times. CDR3 coding DNA: TGTGCCAGCAGTGAAGCTCGAAACGGGACCGGCTCCTACGAGCAGTACTTC. Encoded protein: CASSEARNGTGSYEQYF. This chain joins TRBV2 and TRBJ2-7, with D perhaps matching TRBD1 or TRBD2 (5 bases each). The germline V gene has CDR1 SNHLY and CDR2 FYNNEI. Trimming pared 0 bases from V and 0 bases from J, leaving 15 bases between. This CDR3 has 17 amino acids. Supplemented by reference TRBV2 and TRBJ2-7, the full variable domain reads EPEVTQTPSHQVTQMGQEVILRCVPISNHLYFYWYRQILGQKVEFLVSFYNNEISEKSEIFDDQFSVERPDGSNFTLKIRSTKLEDSAMYFCASSEARNGTGSYEQYFGPGTRLTVT.

This clonotype was observed many times. J is TRBJ1-1 and V is TRBV12-3 or TRBV12-4; D is undetermined. V was shortened by 2 bases and J by 1 base, with 5 bases between the two germline ends. The CDR3 runs to 13 residues. CDR3 amino acids: CASSLWRNTEAFF. The CDR3, as DNA: TGTGCCAGCAGTTTATGGAGGAACACTGAAGCTTTCTTT.

The rearrangement joins TRBV29-1 to TRBJ1-2; possible D gene TRBD1, 5 bases. Per the germline V gene, CDR1 is SQVTM and CDR2 is ANQGSEA. The CDR3 loop spans 14 amino acids. The ends were cut back, 4 bases at V and 4 bases at J, with 16 bases in the middle. The CDR3 DNA follows: TGCAGCGTTGGGAAAAAGATGGACATCTATGGCTACACCTTC. It is translated as CSVGKKMDIYGYTF.

The chain couples TRBV9 to TRBJ1-1, with 8 nucleotides matching TRBD1. The CDR3 is made up of 18 amino acids. Trimming at V came to 2 bases and at J to 0 bases, leaving 12 bases not matched to a gene. The germline CDR1 and CDR2 sequences are SGDLS and YYNGEE. The CDR3 region is CASSVGLGQAKMNTEAFF. The DNA of the CDR3 is TGTGCCAGCAGCGTCGGACTGGGACAGGCCAAAATGAACACTGAAGCTTTCTTT.

This clonotype occurred many times. This sequence joins TRBV12-3 or TRBV12-4 and TRBJ2-5, with 9 bases matching TRBD1. The CDR3 consists of 15 residues. J lost 2 bases, V lost 9 bases, and 10 bases had no gene match. CDR3 sequence: CASSTFGQGQETQYF. Here the CDR3 DNA reads TGTGCCAGTTCTACCTTCGGACAGGGGCAAGAGACCCAGTACTTC.

This clonotype was detected a few times. This rearrangement joins TRBV7-9 to TRBJ2-5; 10 bases match TRBD2. Trimming cost V 4 bases and J 2 bases; bases outside gene matches: 19. Looked up from germline, CDR1 is SEHNR and CDR2 is FQNEAQ (reference sequence). This CDR3 region has 20 residues. The CDR3 nucleotides read TGTGCCAGCAGCTCCCCTTCCCCCGGCGCGGGACTAGCGCGACAAGAGACCCAGTACTTC. Its protein product is CASSSPSPGAGLARQETQYF.

This clonotype has just a few counts. The gene calls are TRBV28 and TRBJ1-4; a weak D match, TRBD1 (5 bases). The CDR3 extends over 13 amino acids. The germline CDR1 and CDR2 sequences are MDHEN and SYDVKM. The V and J ends lost 7 bases and 4 bases respectively, with 10 bases between them. CDR3 sequence reads: CASKGPVNEKLFF. Written as DNA, the CDR3 is TGTGCCAGCAAGGGGCCAGTTAATGAAAAACTGTTTTTT.

This clonotype was seen only a few times. This chain joins TRBV9 and TRBJ2-7; TRBD2 agrees at 7 bases. The CDR3 totals 15 residues. In germline, CDR1 is SGDLS, CDR2 YYNGEE. Germline trimming cut 0 bases from V and 0 bases from J; bases unmatched to any gene: 3. For the CDR3, the DNA is TGTGCCAGCAGCGTAGACGGGGGGTTCTCCTACGAGCAGTACTTC. This codes for CASSVDGGFSYEQYF. The whole variable domain, filled in from reference TRBV9 and TRBJ2-7, reads DSGVTQTPKHLITATGQRVTLRCSPRSGDLSVYWYQQSLDQGLQFLIQYYNGEERAKGNILERFSAQQFPDLHSELNLSSLELGDSALYFCASSVDGGFSYEQYFGPGTRLTVT.

Many counts were recorded for this clonotype. This sequence joins TRBV12-3 or TRBV12-4 and TRBJ1-6; D is perhaps TRBD1 (6 bases). The CDR3 totals 15 residues. The germline V and J ends were trimmed by 5 bases and 7 bases, with 15 bases remaining between them. CDR3 bases: TGTGCCAGCAGTCCGGACTTTCAGGGGAATTCACCCCTCCACTTT. This encodes CASSPDFQGNSPLHF.

The CDR3 DNA is TGTGCCAGTTCAACACCAACCTATAATTCACCCCTCCACTTT. This gives the protein CASSTPTYNSPLHF. The chain uses TRBV6-2 or TRBV6-3 and TRBJ1-6; D unclear. The CDR3 length is 14 residues. The ends were cut back, 9 bases at V and 2 bases at J, with 11 bases in the middle. Germline CDR1 MNHEY, CDR2 SVGEGT.

This clonotype was counted many times. The CDR3 DNA reads as TGTGCCAGCAGCTTAATGTTGGACACTGAAGCTTTCTTT. This translates into CASSLMLDTEAFF. This chain joins TRBV11-2 and TRBJ1-1; no clear D gene. V was clipped by 2 bases and J by 3 bases, with 7 bases between them. This CDR3 contains 13 residues. Germline V lookup: CDR1 SGHAT, CDR2 FQNNGV.

This clonotype has ten or more counts. The gene calls are TRBV12-3 or TRBV12-4 and TRBJ1-6; D unresolved. The CDR3 is 14 residues long. Trimming removed 4 bases at V and 0 bases at J, with 4 bases between. In DNA form, the CDR3 reads TGTGCCAGCAGTTCGAGCTCCTATAATTCACCCCTCCACTTT. It translates to CASSSSSYNSPLHF.

The chain uses TRBV7-8 and TRBJ1-1; 8 bases line up with TRBD1. The germline V gene has CDR1 SGHVS and CDR2 FQNEAQ. The junction had 10 bases not matched to a gene; V was cut back by 5 bases and J by 2 bases. The CDR3 loop spans 16 amino acids. The CDR3 coding sequence is TGTGCCAGCAGCCTATTCCGGACAGGGTATAACACTGAAGCTTTCTTT. Its translation is CASSLFRTGYNTEAFF.

This clonotype was found a few times. The rearrangement links TRBV29-1 to TRBJ1-1, with D perhaps TRBD1 (5 bases). The CDR3 has 12 amino acids. Trimming took off 4 bases at V and 3 bases at J, with 9 bases between the two ends. Germline-derived CDR1 and CDR2 are SQVTM and ANQGSEA. The CDR3, as DNA: TGCAGCGTTGGATGGGGCGACACTGAAGCTTTCTTT. It is translated as CSVGWGDTEAFF.

This clonotype was recorded many times. The gene calls are TRBV2 and TRBJ2-2, with D maybe TRBD2 (6 bases). From germline, CDR1 is SNHLY and CDR2 FYNNEI. Between the trimmed V and J ends, which lost 1 base and 0 bases, there was a span of 12 bases. This CDR3 has 17 residues. The CDR3 protein is CASSEVRGFANTGELFF. In DNA, the CDR3 is TGTGCCAGCAGTGAAGTCCGGGGGTTCGCGAACACCGGGGAGCTGTTTTTT.